The sample holds many counts of the clone carrying this T cell receptor (beta chain). Its antigen remains unknown. Germline loops: CDR1 DFQATT, CDR2 SNEGSKA (reference sequence). The CDR3 covers 11 residues. V was pared by 4 bases and J by 10 bases, with 13 bases between. The record originates from a study of CD8 T cells in ankylosing spondylitis. Using its own MiXCR run on the 5' RACE reads, TCRdb lists one record per CDR3 protein. The data contain 200,000 to 250,000 distinct CDR3 sequences, roughly 8.2% of them singletons. Study conclusions and caveats: Reactive arthritis synovial fluid and blood were previously reported to contain some motif variants.

The clonotype was recovered from a female donor with ankylosing spondylitis or in good health (not recorded which). The sequenced sample consisted of blood, either unsorted or a sorted T cell fraction (not recorded which). The V call is TRBV20-1, the J call TRBJ1-1; D call uncertain. The CDR3 protein is CSATPGVGAFF. CDR3 nucleotide sequence: TGCAGTGCTACCCCCGGGGTGGGAGCTTTCTTT.